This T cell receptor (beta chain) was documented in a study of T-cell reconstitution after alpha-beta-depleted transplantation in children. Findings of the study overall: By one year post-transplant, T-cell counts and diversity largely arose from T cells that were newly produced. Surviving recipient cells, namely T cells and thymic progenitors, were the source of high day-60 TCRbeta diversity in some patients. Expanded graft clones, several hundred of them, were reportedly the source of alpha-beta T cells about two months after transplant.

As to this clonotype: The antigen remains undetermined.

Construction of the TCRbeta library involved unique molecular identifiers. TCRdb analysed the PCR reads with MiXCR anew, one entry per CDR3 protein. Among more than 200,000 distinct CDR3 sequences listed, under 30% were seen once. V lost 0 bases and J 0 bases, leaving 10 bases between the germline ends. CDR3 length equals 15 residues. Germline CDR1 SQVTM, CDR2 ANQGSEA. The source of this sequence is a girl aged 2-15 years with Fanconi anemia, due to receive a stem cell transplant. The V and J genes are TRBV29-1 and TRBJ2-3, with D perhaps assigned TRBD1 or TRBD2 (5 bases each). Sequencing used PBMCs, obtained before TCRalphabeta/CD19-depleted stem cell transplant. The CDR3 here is CSVEDGGFSTDTQYF. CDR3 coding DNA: TGCAGCGTTGAAGATGGGGGATTCAGCACAGATACGCAGTATTTT.